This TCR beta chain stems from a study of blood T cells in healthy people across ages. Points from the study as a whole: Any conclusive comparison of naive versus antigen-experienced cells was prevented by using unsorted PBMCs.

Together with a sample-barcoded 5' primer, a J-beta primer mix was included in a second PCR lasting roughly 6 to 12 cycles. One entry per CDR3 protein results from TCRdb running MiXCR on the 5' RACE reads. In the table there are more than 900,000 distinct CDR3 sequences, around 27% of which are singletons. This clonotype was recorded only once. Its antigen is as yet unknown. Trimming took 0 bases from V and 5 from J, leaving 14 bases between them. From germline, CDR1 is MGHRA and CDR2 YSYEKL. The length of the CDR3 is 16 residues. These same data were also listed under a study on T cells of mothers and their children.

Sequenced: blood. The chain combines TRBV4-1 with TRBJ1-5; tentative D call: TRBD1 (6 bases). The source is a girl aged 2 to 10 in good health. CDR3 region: CASSQDGTGYYQPQHF. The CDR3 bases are TGCGCCAGCAGCCAAGATGGTACAGGGTATTATCAGCCCCAGCATTTT.